This is a list of T cell receptor beta chains from one sample in a study of immune reconstitution after stem cell transplant in scleroderma. TCRdb recomputed calls from the RT-PCR reads with MiXCR, one row per CDR3 protein. The data contain approximately 3,500 distinct CDR3 sequences, roughly 5.7% of them seen just once; the ten biggest clones take up just over 15%. Sampling was carried out before or after autologous hematopoietic stem cell transplantation (not recorded which). Every receptor here comes from a female donor with systemic sclerosis. The CDR3 runs from the conserved cysteine through the conserved F or W. Each record gives: V gene, D gene, clone size, CDR3 length, J gene, CDR3 DNA, CDR3 protein. The D gene is left open where the match is weak. Some rows mark clone size as missing; the rest say once, few, many or name a class of expanded clone.

v_call: TRBV20-1
d_call: -
clone_size: medium-sized
cdr3_length: 15
j_call: TRBJ1-4
cdr3_nt: TGCAGTGCTAGAGCTCGGGAGGGGAAGGGGGAAAAACTGTTTTTT
cdr3_aa: CSARAREGKGEKLFF

v_call: TRBV19
d_call: -
clone_size: medium-sized
cdr3_length: 15
j_call: TRBJ1-4
cdr3_nt: TGTGCCAGTAGTATAATGAGGGGTCAGGGAGAAAAACTGTTTTTT
cdr3_aa: CASSIMRGQGEKLFF

v_call: TRBV6-5
d_call: TRBD1
clone_size: large
cdr3_length: 15
j_call: TRBJ1-1
cdr3_nt: TGTGCCAGCAGTCAAAGACAGGGTGGAGGCCCTGAAGCTTTCTTT
cdr3_aa: CASSQRQGGGPEAFF

v_call: TRBV7-9
d_call: -
clone_size: medium-sized
cdr3_length: 13
j_call: TRBJ2-7
cdr3_nt: TGTGCCAGCAGCCCCGGACAACAATACGAGCAGTACTTC
cdr3_aa: CASSPGQQYEQYF

v_call: TRBV5-1
d_call: -
clone_size: medium-sized
cdr3_length: 15
j_call: TRBJ2-1
cdr3_nt: TGCGCCAGCAGCTTGGCCGGGAGCTCCTACAATGAGCAGTTCTTC
cdr3_aa: CASSLAGSSYNEQFF

v_call: TRBV5-1
d_call: -
clone_size: medium-sized
cdr3_length: 16
j_call: TRBJ2-6
cdr3_nt: TGCGCCAGCAGCTTTTGGGGCTCCTCTGGGGCCAACGTCCTGACTTTC
cdr3_aa: CASSFWGSSGANVLTF

v_call: TRBV20-1
d_call: -
clone_size: medium-sized
cdr3_length: 15
j_call: TRBJ2-2
cdr3_nt: TGCAGTGCTAGTATGCGTGGTATGGGCACCGGGGAGCTGTTTTTT
cdr3_aa: CSASMRGMGTGELFF

v_call: TRBV20-1
d_call: -
clone_size: medium-sized
cdr3_length: 13
j_call: TRBJ1-2
cdr3_nt: TGCAGTGCTACAGCGCCGGGCCCCGGGTCCTACACCTTC
cdr3_aa: CSATAPGPGSYTF

v_call: TRBV5-1
d_call: -
clone_size: medium-sized
cdr3_length: 15
j_call: TRBJ2-5
cdr3_nt: TGCGCCAGCACGATTTTCCCAACCCTCCAAGAGACCCAGTACTTC
cdr3_aa: CASTIFPTLQETQYF

v_call: TRBV7-9
d_call: -
clone_size: -
cdr3_length: 15
j_call: TRBJ2-3
cdr3_nt: TGTGCCAGCAGCCCGCCCGGGGCGAGCACAGATACGCAGTATTTT
cdr3_aa: CASSPPGASTDTQYF

v_call: TRBV10-3
d_call: TRBD1
clone_size: medium-sized
cdr3_length: 15
j_call: TRBJ1-6
cdr3_nt: TGTGCCATCGCCCGTCAGACAGGGGACAATTCACCCCTCCACTTT
cdr3_aa: CAIARQTGDNSPLHF

v_call: TRBV5-1
d_call: TRBD1
clone_size: medium-sized
cdr3_length: 14
j_call: TRBJ1-1
cdr3_nt: TGCGCCAGCAGCCCGGACAGGGGTAACACTGAAGCTTTCTTT
cdr3_aa: CASSPDRGNTEAFF

v_call: TRBV5-1
d_call: -
clone_size: medium-sized
cdr3_length: 15
j_call: TRBJ1-6
cdr3_nt: TGCGCCAGCAGCTTGGGTGGGTGGCGGATTTCACCCCTCCACTTT
cdr3_aa: CASSLGGWRISPLHF

v_call: TRBV29-1
d_call: -
clone_size: medium-sized
cdr3_length: 14
j_call: TRBJ1-4
cdr3_nt: TGCAGCGTTGTATCCGAGAGTGAAAGTGAAAAACTGTTTTTT
cdr3_aa: CSVVSESESEKLFF

v_call: TRBV29-1
d_call: -
clone_size: medium-sized
cdr3_length: 10
j_call: TRBJ2-2
cdr3_nt: TGCAGCGTTGAATCCGGGGAGCTGTTTTTT
cdr3_aa: CSVESGELFF

v_call: TRBV14
d_call: TRBD2
clone_size: large
cdr3_length: 17
j_call: TRBJ2-1
cdr3_nt: TGTGCCAGCAGCCACCCACTAGCGGGAGGGTCCTACAATGAGCAGTTCTTC
cdr3_aa: CASSHPLAGGSYNEQFF

v_call: TRBV9
d_call: TRBD1
clone_size: medium-sized
cdr3_length: 16
j_call: TRBJ2-1
cdr3_nt: TGTGCCAGCAGCGCGCCAGGGACAGGGCAGTGGGATGAGCAGTTCTTC
cdr3_aa: CASSAPGTGQWDEQFF

v_call: TRBV5-5
d_call: -
clone_size: medium-sized
cdr3_length: 13
j_call: TRBJ1-1
cdr3_nt: TGTGCCAGCAGCTTGGCCAGGAGGCCTGAAGCTTTCTTT
cdr3_aa: CASSLARRPEAFF